The table lists the clone carrying this T cell receptor beta chain with a few counts. The antigen remains unidentified. These data are taken from a study of T cells after yellow fever vaccination. Overall study context: The fractions with low cell numbers were processed using SMART-Seq v4 Ultra Low Input. Whole-study results and caveats: Among primary-vaccination clones, most reappeared after the booster, at around 97% for CD4 and more than 85% for CD8. Weaker, the secondary response peaked sooner, at day 5 versus 15.

The CDR3 is 15 amino acids. The germline gives CDR1 MNHEY, CDR2 SVGAGI. The ends lost 4 bases at V and 9 bases at J; junction bases unmatched: 8. UMIs and a universal primer site were added when TCR cDNA was made by 5'RACE template switching. Each CDR3 protein gets one entry after TCRdb re-called the 5' RACE reads with MiXCR. The data contain 550,000 or so distinct CDR3 sequences, over 15% of them singletons. The source was PBMCs, collected 15 days after the yellow fever booster vaccination. The receptor comes from a young man who received the YFV17D yellow fever vaccine. The chain recombines TRBV6-5 with TRBJ2-1; the match to TRBD2 covers 11 bases. In nucleotides, the CDR3 is TGTGCCAGCAGTTCTACTAGCGGGAGTTTCTCTGAGCAGTTCTTC. It specifies CASSSTSGSFSEQFF.